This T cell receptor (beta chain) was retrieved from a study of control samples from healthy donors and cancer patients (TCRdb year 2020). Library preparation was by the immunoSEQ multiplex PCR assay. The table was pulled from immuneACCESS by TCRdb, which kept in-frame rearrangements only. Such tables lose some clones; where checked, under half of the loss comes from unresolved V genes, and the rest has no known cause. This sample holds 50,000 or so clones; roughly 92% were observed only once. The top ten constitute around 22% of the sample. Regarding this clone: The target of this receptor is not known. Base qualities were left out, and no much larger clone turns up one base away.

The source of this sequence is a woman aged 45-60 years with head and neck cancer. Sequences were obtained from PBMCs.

The DNA is TGTGCCACCAGTGATTTGCAATTTTCTAGTAGGGACAGGGATGAGTCTGGCTACACCTTC. Its protein reads: CATSDLQFSSRDRDESGYTF. The chain joins TRBV24-1 to TRBJ1-2; 9 nucleotides in the junction match TRBD1. Here V drops 0 bases and J drops 7 bases, and the junction holds 20 bases not matched to any gene. Per the germline V gene, KGHDR is the CDR1 and SFDVKD is the CDR2. Including cysteine and phenylalanine, the CDR3 has 20 amino acids. Just CDR3 DNA is preserved here, 60 bases in frame from base 1.